This TCR beta chain stems from a study of blood T cell repertoires in COVID-19. Whole-study context: From T cells, B-cell-depleted T cells, or PBMCs came the material, which was cDNA or gDNA.

Clones were read by immunoSEQ multiplex PCR, and TCRdb kept only the in-frame ones, dropping some. The sample includes 90,000 to 140,000 clones, about 75% seen only once; the top ten take approximately 19%. The trim removed 3 bases at V and 10 bases at J, leaving 10 bases unmatched. The CDR3 runs to 15 residues. Germline V lookup: CDR1 KGHSH, CDR2 LQKENI. The TCR comes from a woman in her 70s with acute or convalescent COVID-19. The chain recombines TRBV18 with TRBJ2-1, with TRBD2 matching over 9 bases. The sequencing sample was made of peripheral blood. The CDR3 DNA reads as TGTGCCAGCTCACCGGGAGCGGGGGGAGAGCGAGAGCAGTTCTTC. This codes for CASSPGAGGEREQFF.